Presented here are 28 T cell receptor beta chains from one specimen sequenced in a study of blood T cells in healthy people across ages. It was with a sample-barcoded 5' primer and a J-beta primer mix that a second PCR of roughly 6 to 11 cycles was run. MiXCR, applied by TCRdb to the 5' RACE reads, yields one record per CDR3 protein. The sample lists 780,000 or so distinct CDR3 sequences; 20% to 25% were seen once. The same data also went into a second study, on T cells of mothers and their children.

The sample was blood. These receptors were obtained from a boy younger than 18 in good health.

A few counts support this clonotype. The chain joins TRBV5-6 to TRBJ1-5; TRBD1 might be the D (5 bases). The CDR3 length is 17 residues. Trimming pared 2 bases from V and 0 bases from J, leaving 15 bases between. Germline loops: CDR1 SGHDT, CDR2 YYEEEE. CDR3 sequence: CASSFRQIGTSNQPQHF. CDR3 bases: TGTGCCAGCAGCTTCCGACAGATCGGGACTAGCAATCAGCCCCAGCATTTT.

This chain links TRBV18 with TRBJ1-6; TRBD1 aligns across 10 bases. CDR1 is KGHSH and CDR2 is LQKENI in the germline V gene. The CDR3 runs 15 residues. With V trimmed by 3 bases and J by 7 bases, 3 bases remained unmatched. CDR3 protein: CASSPMTGGNSPLHF. CDR3 in DNA: TGTGCCAGCTCACCGATGACAGGGGGCAATTCACCCCTCCACTTT.

The chain links TRBV27 to TRBJ2-7; the D is unclear. Germline V gene sequence: CDR1 MNHEY, CDR2 SMNVEV (reference sequence). V was shortened by 5 bases and J by 5 bases, with 22 bases between the two germline ends. This CDR3 region has 16 residues. The CDR3 loop is CASSPYGKPRVHEQYF. Here the CDR3 DNA reads TGTGCCAGCAGTCCCTATGGGAAGCCACGGGTACACGAGCAGTACTTC.

This clonotype was seen only a few times. The chain uses TRBV5-1 and TRBJ2-3; 8 bases match TRBD2. CDR3 size: 16 residues. The V segment lost 4 bases and the J segment 3 bases; nucleotides outside the gene matches: 10. Germline assignment: CDR1 SGHRS and CDR2 YFSETQ. CDR3 sequence: CASSPEVAGRTDTQYF. The CDR3 DNA reads TGCGCCAGCAGCCCGGAGGTAGCGGGGCGGACAGATACGCAGTATTTT.

The rearrangement uses TRBV5-1 and TRBJ2-3; 11 nucleotides match TRBD2. Trimming cost V 3 bases and J 0 bases; bases outside gene matches: 6. The CDR3 sequence is 17 residues long. Germline assignment: CDR1 SGHRS and CDR2 YFSETQ. The CDR3 DNA sequence: TGCGCCAGCAGCTGGCCTCTAGCGGGGGGCAGCACAGATACGCAGTATTTT. Protein: CASSWPLAGGSTDTQYF.

In its sample, this clonotype was seen a few times. The chain employs TRBV6-6 and TRBJ1-5; TRBD1 might be the D (6 bases). From germline, CDR1 is MNHNY and CDR2 SVGAGI (reference sequence). Trimming took 6 bases from V and 3 from J, leaving 15 bases between them. There are 15 residues in the CDR3. This CDR3 is CASRDLGQFNQPQHF. The CDR3 DNA reads as TGTGCCAGCAGGGACCTCGGACAGTTCAATCAGCCCCAGCATTTT.

This clonotype came up a few times. This chain connects TRBV27 to TRBJ2-4; TRBD1 aligns across 7 bases. Germline values: CDR1 MNHEY, CDR2 SMNVEV (reference sequence). This CDR3 region has 19 residues. With V trimmed by 5 bases and J by 1 base, 17 bases remained unmatched. In DNA form, the CDR3 reads TGTGCCAGCAGTACGGTACCATATCCCCAGGGGGAGGCCAAAAACATTCAGTACTTC. It yields the protein CASSTVPYPQGEAKNIQYF.

This clonotype was found a few times. V usage is TRBV6-6 and J usage is TRBJ2-5; TRBD2 agrees at 7 bases. Germline V gives CDR1 MNHNY, CDR2 SVGAGI (reference sequence). The CDR3 contains 18 residues. The V segment lost 6 bases and the J segment 2 bases; nucleotides outside the gene matches: 18. CDR3 nucleotides: TGTGCCAGCAGCGCCCGGGGGAGCGGGGTCCTAAATCAAGAGACCCAGTACTTC. It translates to CASSARGSGVLNQETQYF.

This chain uses TRBV9 with TRBJ1-3, with a tentative D call TRBD1 (5 bases). The V end lost 3 bases, the J end lost 0 bases, and 10 bases lay between the germline ends. Germline-derived CDR1 and CDR2 are SGDLS and YYNGEE. The CDR3 has 15 amino acids. The CDR3 loop reads CASSAYRSSGNTIYF. The CDR3 DNA follows: TGTGCCAGCAGCGCGTACAGGAGCTCTGGAAACACCATATATTTT. Full variable domain (remainder filled in from reference TRBV9 and TRBJ1-3): DSGVTQTPKHLITATGQRVTLRCSPRSGDLSVYWYQQSLDQGLQFLIQYYNGEERAKGNILERFSAQQFPDLHSELNLSSLELGDSALYFCASSAYRSSGNTIYFGEGSWLTVV.

This clonotype was observed a few times. CDR3 protein: CASSPKSGYNEQFF. The CDR3, as DNA: TGTGCCAGCAGCCCGAAATCTGGGTACAATGAGCAGTTCTTC. The gene calls are TRBV7-2 and TRBJ2-1; D remains unclear. Germline CDR1 reads SGHTA; CDR2 reads FQGNSA. The V and J ends lost 5 bases and 4 bases respectively, with 12 bases between them. This CDR3 region has 14 residues.

This clonotype has a handful of counts. Germline is not matched at one junction end, which may reflect a read error. The chain links TRBV20-1 to TRBJ1-4; D ambiguous. This CDR3 is 15 amino acids long. Per germline, CDR1 DFQATT and CDR2 SNEGSKA (reference sequence). CDR3 bases: TGCAGTGCTCGAGAACCACTCGCCCAATTGGGCAAACTGTTTTTT. Translating it yields CSAREPLAQLGKLFF.

This clonotype showed up just a few times. The rearrangement joins TRBV7-2 to TRBJ2-1; TRBD2 matches 15 bases. This CDR3 has 16 residues. Germline V CDR1 and CDR2: SGHTA, FQGNSA. Trimming at V came to 3 bases and at J to 8 bases, leaving 5 bases not matched to a gene. CDR3 nucleotide sequence: TGTGCCAGCAGCTTCCCGGGACTAGCGGGAGGCCATGAGCAGTTCTTC. It translates to CASSFPGLAGGHEQFF.

This chain connects TRBV24-1 to TRBJ2-3; possibly TRBD1 for D (6 bases). V gave up 4 bases and J gave up 0 bases, with 16 bases separating them. Germline CDR1 reads KGHDR; CDR2 reads SFDVKD. The CDR3 runs to 17 residues. CDR3 sequence: CATSDNDGQSSTDTQYF. The CDR3 nucleotides read TGTGCCACCAGTGACAATGATGGACAGTCTAGCACAGATACGCAGTATTTT.

This chain links TRBV20-1 with TRBJ2-4, with D perhaps TRBD2 (5 bases). Germline V gene sequence: CDR1 DFQATT, CDR2 SNEGSKA (reference sequence). V shed 5 bases and J shed 3 bases, with 17 bases lying between them. The CDR3 totals 15 residues. As DNA, the CDR3 is TGCAGTGCTCCCCGGGGTGATGAGATCAAAAACATTCAGTACTTC. Protein: CSAPRGDEIKNIQYF.

The chain is built from TRBV21-1 and TRBJ2-7; the table's D gene call, TRBD2, was not cross checked with the DNA. TRBV21-1 is assigned pseudogene status. The CDR3 covers 12 residues. CDR3 DNA sequence: TGTGCCAGCAGCCCCTATCGGGACGAGCAGTACTTC. Its translation: CASSPYRDEQYF.

In this sample, this clonotype turned up a few times. This chain joins TRBV3-1 and TRBJ1-3; D gene ambiguous. Germline V gene data show CDR1 as LGHDT and CDR2 as YNNKEL (reference sequence). Trimming removed 5 bases from V and 5 bases from J, with 7 bases in between. CDR3 length equals 12 residues. In DNA form, the CDR3 reads TGTGCCAGCAGCTCAGGACGAAACACCATATATTTT. This gives the protein CASSSGRNTIYF.

This clonotype appeared many times. The rearrangement joins TRBV12-3 or TRBV12-4 to TRBJ2-7; D may match TRBD1 or TRBD2 (5 bases each). Trimming removed 1 base at V and 3 bases at J, with 7 bases between. The CDR3 is 13 amino acids. The CDR3: CASSLGGDYEQYF. The CDR3 DNA sequence: TGTGCCAGCAGTTTAGGAGGGGACTACGAGCAGTACTTC.

J is TRBJ2-4 and V is TRBV7-2; a weak D match, TRBD2 (6 bases). This CDR3 spans 17 amino acids. V was cut by 1 base and J by 0 bases, with 13 bases left in between. In germline, CDR1 is SGHTA, CDR2 FQGNSA. CDR3 amino acids: CASSLEGLGLAKNIQYF. The CDR3 DNA follows: TGTGCCAGCAGCTTAGAGGGACTCGGCCTAGCCAAAAACATTCAGTACTTC.

This clonotype was seen a few times. The rearrangement links TRBV28 to TRBJ2-7; D might be TRBD1 (6 bases). Trimming stripped 2 bases from V and 5 bases from J, with 10 bases between. Per germline, CDR1 MDHEN and CDR2 SYDVKM. The CDR3 consists of 13 residues. In nucleotides, the CDR3 is TGTGCCAGCAGTTTACAGGGGATCGACGAGCAGTACTTC. Amino acids: CASSLQGIDEQYF.

This clonotype was recorded a few times. The genes are TRBV11-2 and TRBJ1-2; the D is unclear. Looked up from germline, CDR1 is SGHAT and CDR2 is FQNNGV. V was trimmed by 5 bases and J by 0 bases, leaving 16 bases between them. The CDR3 loop spans 16 amino acids. Here the CDR3 DNA reads TGTGCCAGCAGCCTTGCTGTAGGGCATACTAACTATGGCTACACCTTC. It encodes CASSLAVGHTNYGYTF.

The chain recombines TRBV29-1 with TRBJ2-7; D not resolved. The CDR3 sequence is 11 residues long. V shed 5 bases and J shed 7 bases, with 12 bases lying between them. From germline, CDR1 is SQVTM and CDR2 ANQGSEA. The CDR3 DNA reads as TGCAGCGTTATCGGCCCCTGGGAGCAGTACTTC. This gives the protein CSVIGPWEQYF.

This clonotype appeared a few times. The chain combines TRBV7-3 with TRBJ2-1; the match to TRBD2 covers 10 bases. V gave up 5 bases and J gave up 6 bases; unmatched junction bases: 7. The CDR3 consists of 15 residues. Germline-derived CDR1 and CDR2 are SGHTA and FQGTGA. The CDR3 protein is CASSKEGTSANEQFF. CDR3 DNA: TGTGCCAGCAGCAAAGAGGGGACTAGCGCCAATGAGCAGTTCTTC.

The gene calls are TRBV7-2 and TRBJ2-7; TRBD1 might be the D (6 bases). The ends were cut back, 1 base at V and 1 base at J, with 14 bases in the middle. The CDR3 covers 16 residues. Germline V gives CDR1 SGHTA, CDR2 FQGNSA. CDR3 loop: CASSLGIGGRSYEQYF. CDR3 coding DNA: TGTGCCAGCAGCTTAGGGATTGGGGGCCGTTCCTACGAGCAGTACTTC.

In its sample, this clonotype was seen a few times. The CDR3 here is CASSLESLPTGELFF. In DNA form, the CDR3 reads TGTGCCAGCAGCTTAGAGTCCTTGCCCACCGGGGAGCTGTTTTTT. This chain connects TRBV13 to TRBJ2-2; no clear D. Germline values: CDR1 PRHDT, CDR2 FYEKMQ (reference sequence). The CDR3 has 15 amino acids. The ends were cut back, 1 base at V and 4 bases at J, with 10 bases in the middle.

This sequence joins TRBV20-1 and TRBJ2-7; TRBD2 matches at 7 bases. V lost 0 bases and J lost 4; bases outside the gene matches: 3. In germline, CDR1 is DFQATT, CDR2 SNEGSKA (reference sequence). The CDR3 runs 13 residues. CDR3 sequence (DNA): TGCAGTGCTAGAGAGGGGAGGGCGTACGAGCAGTACTTC. It encodes CSAREGRAYEQYF.

This clonotype has just a few counts. This chain links TRBV7-9 with TRBJ2-5, with 7 bases fitting TRBD1. Matching the DNA end better, TRBJ2-7 makes the J call doubtful. CDR3 size: 14 residues. The germline V gene has CDR1 SEHNR and CDR2 FQNEAQ (reference sequence). The CDR3 is CASSRGPLIYEQYF. The CDR3 DNA is TGTGCCAGCAGCAGGGGGCCCCTTATCTACGAGCAGTACTTC.

This clonotype was seen more than once but under ten times. This chain joins TRBV4-3 and TRBJ2-1; D tentatively fits TRBD1 or TRBD2 (5 bases each). The V and J ends lost 0 bases and 8 bases respectively, with 20 bases between them. This CDR3 is built from 17 residues. The germline V gene encodes CDR1 LGHNA and CDR2 YSLEER. In nucleotides, the CDR3 is TGCGCCAGCAGCCAAGACGGGACCTCGAAGAGAGGGGATGAGCAGTTCTTC. Amino acids: CASSQDGTSKRGDEQFF.

Written as DNA, the CDR3 is TGCGCCAGCAGCCAGGATAGCGGGACGAGCTCCTACAATGAGCAGTTCTTC. The encoded protein is CASSQDSGTSSYNEQFF. The chain joins TRBV4-3 to TRBJ2-1; 8 nucleotides line up with TRBD2. Per the germline V gene, CDR1 is LGHNA and CDR2 is YSLEER. V shed 3 bases, J shed 0 bases, and the junction held 7 bases outside the gene matches. The CDR3 runs 17 residues.